This TCR beta chain came from a study of T cell responses to AZD1222 COVID-19 vaccine. Findings of the study overall: Clonal diversity was possibly underestimated, and white British individuals and females predominated among donors.

Second doses at about 4 or about 12 weeks were pooled. There are 16 residues in the CDR3. V was shortened by 1 base and J by 4 bases, with 13 bases between the two germline ends. Germline values: CDR1 SGHNT, CDR2 YENEEA. Method: immunoSEQ multiplex PCR; TCRdb's copy keeps in-frame clones and lacks some. The table lists approximately 200,000 clones, just over 90% of them singletons, with under 4% in the top ten. With regard to this clone: Its antigen is undetermined.

The receptor was derived from an adult who received the AZD1222 COVID-19 vaccine. The sample here was peripheral blood, taken 28 days after the second AZD1222 dose. V is TRBV11-3 and J is TRBJ1-4; D is unresolved. DNA for the CDR3: TGTGCCAGCAGCTTAGGGGTGGGCGGAAATAATGAAAAACTGTTTTTT. Translating gives CASSLGVGGNNEKLFF.